This T cell receptor (beta chain) is from a study of metastatic and nonmetastatic thyroid tumors. Study summary: Repertoire comparison spanned blood and tumor or nodule tissue of malignant and benign thyroid patients.

Not a single patient had been given any form of treatment at any point before undergoing thyroid surgery. In this sample, this clone turned up many times. The V gene's germline CDR1 is SGHAT and CDR2 FQNNGV. The CDR3 has 16 residues. V was trimmed by 3 bases and J by 4 bases, leaving 17 bases between them. In the source study's methods: A papillary thyroid cancer distant-metastasis classifier was built from CDR3 differences across clinicopathological groups. With MiXCR, TCRdb called clones anew from the PCR reads. In this record, the V and J calls reflect TCRdb's handling and not the investigators' own analysis. The data hold tens of thousands of clones, with 17% observed a single time.

The receptor was derived from a female donor with papillary thyroid cancer or a benign thyroid nodule (not recorded which). Some clones in this sample may be carry-over from other donors' samples. The rearrangement links TRBV11-2 to TRBJ2-3; D may be TRBD2 (5 bases). Sequenced input: tumor tissue. CDR3 DNA sequence: TGTGCCAGCAGCTTTCGCTGGGCGGAGGACGCAGATACGCAGTATTTT. This translates into CASSFRWAEDADTQYF.